This T cell receptor (beta chain) was recovered during a study of shared clonotypes between healthy human individuals. At the level of the study: The study used three CD4 naive, three CD4 memory, two CD8 naive and one CD8 memory plate per donor. Study-wide points: Several donors held 4.5% to 5% of naive CD4 clonotypes in common.

Notes on this clone: As yet, its antigen is unknown.

CD45RO-negative cells were positively selected for CCR7, leaving out terminally differentiated effector memory CD45RA+ cells. The ends lost 8 bases at V and 8 bases at J; junction bases unmatched: 10. Germline V gives CDR1 MGHDK, CDR2 SYGVNS. The CDR3 is 14 residues long. Genomic DNA belonging to each subset was distributed in equal measure over several immunoSEQ plates. The authors loaded 200 ng DNA, 28,000 or so T cell genomes, into sorted-subset replicate PCRs. Clones were read by immunoSEQ multiplex PCR, and TCRdb kept only the in-frame ones, dropping some. The sample gives roughly 2,000,000 clones, 85% to 95% of which show up once; around 1.7% is in the top ten.

The sample was naive CD8+ T cells from PBMCs. The TCR originated in a young man in good health. Some clones in this sample may be carry-over from other donors' samples. The chain joins TRBV25-1 to TRBJ1-4; TRBD1 aligns across 8 bases. In nucleotides, the CDR3 is TGTGCCAGCGACTCAGGGGGCTGGAGGGAAAAACTGTTTTTT. Amino acid sequence: CASDSGGWREKLFF. The full variable domain, in which reference TRBV25-1 and TRBJ1-4 provide the parts outside the CDR3, is EADIYQTPRYLVIGTGKKITLECSQTMGHDKMYWYQQDPGMELHLIHYSYGVNSTEKGDLSSESTVSRIRTEHFPLTLESARPSHTSQYLCASDSGGWREKLFFGSGTQLSVL.